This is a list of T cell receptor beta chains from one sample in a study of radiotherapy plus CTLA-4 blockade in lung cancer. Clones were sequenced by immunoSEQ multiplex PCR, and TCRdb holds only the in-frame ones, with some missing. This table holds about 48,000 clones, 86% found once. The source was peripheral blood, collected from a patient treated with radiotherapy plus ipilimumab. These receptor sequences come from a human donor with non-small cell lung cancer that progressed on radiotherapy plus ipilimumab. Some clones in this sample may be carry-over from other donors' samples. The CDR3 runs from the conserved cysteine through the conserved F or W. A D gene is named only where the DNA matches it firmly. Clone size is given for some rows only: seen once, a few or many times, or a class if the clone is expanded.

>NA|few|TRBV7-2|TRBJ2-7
TGTGCCAGCAGCCCGGCGGGGGCATACTACGAGCAGTACTTC
CASSPAGAYYEQYF
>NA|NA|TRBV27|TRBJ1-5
TGTGCCAGCAGTCTAGGGGTACGGCAGCCCCAGCATTTT
CASSLGVRQPQHF
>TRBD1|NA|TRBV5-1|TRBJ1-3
TGCGCCAGCAGTCAGGGGGCGAAGGGAAACACCATATATTTT
CASSQGAKGNTIYF
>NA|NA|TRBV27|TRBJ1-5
TGTGCCAGCAGCCCCGCGGGTCTTCTTCAGCCCCAGCATTTT
CASSPAGLLQPQHF
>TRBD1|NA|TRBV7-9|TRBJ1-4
TGTGCCAGCAGCGTTCAGGGGGACGGACATGAAAAACTGTTTTTT
CASSVQGDGHEKLFF
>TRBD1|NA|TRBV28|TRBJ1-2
TGTGCCAGCAGTTTGACAGGGAACTATGGCTACACCTTC
CASSLTGNYGYTF
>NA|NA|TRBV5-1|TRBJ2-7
TGCGCCAGCAGCCTCCTCCCCTACAGGGAAATTCACTACGAGCAGTACTTC
CASSLLPYREIHYEQYF
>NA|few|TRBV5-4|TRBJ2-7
TGTGCCAGCAGCGCTAGACAGAGCTCCTACGAGCAGTACTTC
CASSARQSSYEQYF
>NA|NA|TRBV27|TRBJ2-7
TGTGCCAGCAGTTTAAAGGGAGCCAGCCACGAGCAGTACTTC
CASSLKGASHEQYF
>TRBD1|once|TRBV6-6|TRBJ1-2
TGTGCCAGCAGTTGGGGACAGGAGTATGGCTACACCTTC
CASSWGQEYGYTF
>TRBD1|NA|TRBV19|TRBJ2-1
TGTGCCAGTAGTATTCGAAGGAGACAGGGATTGGACAATGAGCAGTTCTTC
CASSIRRRQGLDNEQFF
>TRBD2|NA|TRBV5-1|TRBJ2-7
TGCGCCAGCAGCTTGGCCGTAGCGGGAGGGCCCTACGAGCAGTACTTC
CASSLAVAGGPYEQYF
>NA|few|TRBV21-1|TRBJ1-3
TGTGCCAGCCCATCAGGGGCGGGTGGAAACACCATATATTTT
CASPSGAGGNTIYF
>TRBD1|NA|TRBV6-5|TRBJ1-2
TGTGCCAGCAGTTCGGGGACAGGGCTCAATGGCTACACCTTC
CASSSGTGLNGYTF
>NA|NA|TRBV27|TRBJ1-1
TGTGCCAGCAGTTTAGGGGGGAGCAGGATGAACACTGAAGCTTTCTTT
CASSLGGSRMNTEAFF
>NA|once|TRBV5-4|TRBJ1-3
TGTGCCAGCAGCTTGGCCGCGGGACGCGGAAACACCATATATTTT
CASSLAAGRGNTIYF
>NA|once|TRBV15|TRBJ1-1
TGTGCCACCAGCAGAGATCGGGGTTACACTGAAGCTTTCTTT
CATSRDRGYTEAFF
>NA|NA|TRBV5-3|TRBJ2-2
TGTGCCCCCCTGGGGCGGAAGAGAACCGGGGAGCTGTTTTTT
CAPLGRKRTGELFF
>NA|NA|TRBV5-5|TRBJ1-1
TGTGCCAGCAGCCGCGGACTGGTGAACACTGAAGCTTTCTTT
CASSRGLVNTEAFF
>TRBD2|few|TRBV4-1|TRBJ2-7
TGCGCCAGCAGCCTAACCCCCAGCCTAGCGGGAGCCGAGCAGTACTTC
CASSLTPSLAGAEQYF
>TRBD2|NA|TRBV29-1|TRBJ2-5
TGCAGCGTTTGGACTAGCGGGGGTGGAGAGACCCAGTACTTC
CSVWTSGGGETQYF
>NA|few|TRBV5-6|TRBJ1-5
TGTGCCAGCAGCTTCTGGGGAGATAGCAATCAGCCCCAGCATTTT
CASSFWGDSNQPQHF
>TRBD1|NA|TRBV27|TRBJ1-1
TGTGCCAGCAGTTTATGGCAGGGGGACACTGAAGCTTTCTTT
CASSLWQGDTEAFF
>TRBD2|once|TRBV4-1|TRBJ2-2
TGCGCCAGCAGCCAAGTCAGAGCGGGGGGGCCGAACACCGGGGAGCTGTTTTTT
CASSQVRAGGPNTGELFF
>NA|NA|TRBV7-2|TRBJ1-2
TGTGCCAGCAGCAATGGCCGCACCTTC
CASSNGRTF
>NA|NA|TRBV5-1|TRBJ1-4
TGCGCCAGCAGCATCACAGGGAAGGGTGAAAAACTGTTTTTT
CASSITGKGEKLFF
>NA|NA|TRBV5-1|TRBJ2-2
TGCGCCAGCAGCGAAGACTCGACCGTGCGGGGCACCGGGGAGCTGTTTTTT
CASSEDSTVRGTGELFF
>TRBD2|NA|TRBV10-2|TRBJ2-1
TGCGCCAGCTCAGTGAGGCTAGCGGGGATGCGGGAGCAGTTCTTC
CASSVRLAGMREQFF
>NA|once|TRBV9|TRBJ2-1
TGTGCCAGCAGTATTCTAGCCTCCAGCTCCTACAATGAGCAGTTCTTC
CASSILASSSYNEQFF
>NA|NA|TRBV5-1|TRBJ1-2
TGCGCCAGCAGCTTACAGGTGATGGGGGGCTACACCTTC
CASSLQVMGGYTF
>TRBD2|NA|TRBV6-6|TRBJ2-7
TGTGCCAGTAGTCCGGGGGGTTACGAGCAGTACTTC
CASSPGGYEQYF
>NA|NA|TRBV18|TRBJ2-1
TGTGCCAGCTCACCACAGCAGGGGCCTACCGTGGCCAATGAGCAGTTCTTC
CASSPQQGPTVANEQFF
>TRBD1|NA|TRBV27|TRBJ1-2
TGTGCCAGCAGGACAGGGAGCCCCCCGGGTTGGGATGGCTACACCTTC
CASRTGSPPGWDGYTF
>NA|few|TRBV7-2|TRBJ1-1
TGTGCCAGCAGCTTAGCACAGATGAACACTGAAGCTTTCTTT
CASSLAQMNTEAFF
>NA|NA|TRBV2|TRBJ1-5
TGTGCCAGCAGTGAAGCGCCAGAGGGCAATCAGCCCCAGCATTTT
CASSEAPEGNQPQHF
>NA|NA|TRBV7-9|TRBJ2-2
TGTGCCAGCAGCTTCCCTGACAGGACCCTGGTCGACACCGGGGAGCTGTTTTTT
CASSFPDRTLVDTGELFF
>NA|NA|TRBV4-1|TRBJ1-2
TGCGCCAGCAGCCAAGTTAGGGTCGGGCCAGGGGCTAACTATGGCTACACCTTC
CASSQVRVGPGANYGYTF
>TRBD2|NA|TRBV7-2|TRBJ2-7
TGTGCCAGCAGCTTAGTAACTAGCGGGACCTACGAGCAGTACTTC
CASSLVTSGTYEQYF
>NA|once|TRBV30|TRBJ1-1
TGTGCCTGGAGTGCAGGGATGAACACTGAAGCTTTCTTT
CAWSAGMNTEAFF
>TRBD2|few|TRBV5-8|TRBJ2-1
TGTGCCAGCAGCGTCGGGACTAGCGGGAGCGATGATGAGCAGTTCTTC
CASSVGTSGSDDEQFF
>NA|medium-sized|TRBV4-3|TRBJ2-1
TGCGCCAGCAGCCAAGCCGGGGATGAGCAGTTCTTC
CASSQAGDEQFF
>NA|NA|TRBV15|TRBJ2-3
TGTGCCACCAGCAGAGATTTCGGCGGGACGGGCACAGATACGCAGTATTTT
CATSRDFGGTGTDTQYF
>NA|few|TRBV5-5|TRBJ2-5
TGTGCCAGCAGCTCCTTACGCTCAGGACTCGCAGTGGGGACCCAGTACTTC
CASSSLRSGLAVGTQYF
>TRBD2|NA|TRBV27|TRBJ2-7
TGTGCCAGCAGTTTGTGGCGGGGGAGCACCTACGAGCAGTACTTC
CASSLWRGSTYEQYF
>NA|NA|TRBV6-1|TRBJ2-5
TGTGCCAGCAACCGGGACACCCTCGAAGAGACCCAGTACTTC
CASNRDTLEETQYF
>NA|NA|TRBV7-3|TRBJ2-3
TGTGCCAGCAGCCAAGGGACTCTCACAGATACGCAGTATTTT
CASSQGTLTDTQYF
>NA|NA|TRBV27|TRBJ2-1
TGTGCCAGCAGTTTAGGGGGCGAAGAGGAGTTCTTC
CASSLGGEEEFF
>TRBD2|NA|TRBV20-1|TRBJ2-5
TGCAGTGCTGGGAGGGGAGAGACCCAGTACTTC
CSAGRGETQYF
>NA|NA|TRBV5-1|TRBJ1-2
TGCGCCAGCAGCCCAGACACCTCAGCGGGCTATGGCTACACCTTC
CASSPDTSAGYGYTF
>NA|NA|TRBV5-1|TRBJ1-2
TGCGCCAGCAGCTTGGAGAGCTTTTTAGGCTACACCTTC
CASSLESFLGYTF
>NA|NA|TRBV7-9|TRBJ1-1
TGTGCCAGCGGGCACGCCACTGAAGCTTTCTTT
CASGHATEAFF
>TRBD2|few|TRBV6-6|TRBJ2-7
TGTGCCAGCACCTGGACTAGCGGATACGAGCAGTACTTC
CASTWTSGYEQYF